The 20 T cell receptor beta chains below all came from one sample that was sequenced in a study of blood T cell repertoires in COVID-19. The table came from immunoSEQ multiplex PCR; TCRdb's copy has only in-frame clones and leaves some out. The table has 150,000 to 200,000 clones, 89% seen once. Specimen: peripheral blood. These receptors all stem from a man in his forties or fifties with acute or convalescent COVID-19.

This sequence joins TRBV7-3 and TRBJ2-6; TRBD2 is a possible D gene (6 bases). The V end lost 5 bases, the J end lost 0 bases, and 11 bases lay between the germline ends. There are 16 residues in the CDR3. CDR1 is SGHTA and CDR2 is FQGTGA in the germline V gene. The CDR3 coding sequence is TGTGCCAGCAGCCGGGACGGGGGCTCTGGGGCCAACGTCCTGACTTTC. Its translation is CASSRDGGSGANVLTF.

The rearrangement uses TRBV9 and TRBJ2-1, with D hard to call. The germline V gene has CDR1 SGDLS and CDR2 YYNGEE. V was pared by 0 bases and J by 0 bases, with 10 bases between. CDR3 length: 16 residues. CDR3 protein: CASSVGGPSSYNEQFF. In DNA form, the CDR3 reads TGTGCCAGCAGCGTAGGAGGCCCGAGCTCCTACAATGAGCAGTTCTTC. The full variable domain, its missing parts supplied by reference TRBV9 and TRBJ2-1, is DSGVTQTPKHLITATGQRVTLRCSPRSGDLSVYWYQQSLDQGLQFLIQYYNGEERAKGNILERFSAQQFPDLHSELNLSSLELGDSALYFCASSVGGPSSYNEQFFGPGTRLTVL.

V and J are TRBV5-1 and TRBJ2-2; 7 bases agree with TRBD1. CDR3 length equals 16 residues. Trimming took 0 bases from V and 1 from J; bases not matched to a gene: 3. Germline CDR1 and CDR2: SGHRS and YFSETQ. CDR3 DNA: TGCGCCAGCAGCTTGGAAAGGGGGCAGAACACCGGGGAGCTGTTTTTT. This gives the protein CASSLERGQNTGELFF.

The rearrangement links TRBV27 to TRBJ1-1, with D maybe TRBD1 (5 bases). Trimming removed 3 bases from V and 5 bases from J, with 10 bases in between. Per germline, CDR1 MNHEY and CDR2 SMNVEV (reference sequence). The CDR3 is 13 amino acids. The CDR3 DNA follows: TGTGCCAGCAGTTTTGGGGCGCGGACTGAAGCTTTCTTT. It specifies CASSFGARTEAFF.

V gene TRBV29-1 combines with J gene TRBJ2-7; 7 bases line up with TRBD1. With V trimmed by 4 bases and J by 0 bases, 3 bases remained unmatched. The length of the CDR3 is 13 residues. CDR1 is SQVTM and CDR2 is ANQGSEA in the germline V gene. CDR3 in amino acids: CSVGTGSSYEQYF. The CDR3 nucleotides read TGCAGCGTTGGGACAGGAAGCTCCTACGAGCAGTACTTC.

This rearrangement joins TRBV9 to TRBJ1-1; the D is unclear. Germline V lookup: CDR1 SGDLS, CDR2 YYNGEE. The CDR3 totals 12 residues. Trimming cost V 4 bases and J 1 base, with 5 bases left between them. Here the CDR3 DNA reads TGTGCCAGCAGCCCTACGAACACTGAAGCTTTCTTT. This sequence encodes CASSPTNTEAFF. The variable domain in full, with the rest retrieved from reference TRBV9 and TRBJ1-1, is DSGVTQTPKHLITATGQRVTLRCSPRSGDLSVYWYQQSLDQGLQFLIQYYNGEERAKGNILERFSAQQFPDLHSELNLSSLELGDSALYFCASSPTNTEAFFGQGTRLTVV.

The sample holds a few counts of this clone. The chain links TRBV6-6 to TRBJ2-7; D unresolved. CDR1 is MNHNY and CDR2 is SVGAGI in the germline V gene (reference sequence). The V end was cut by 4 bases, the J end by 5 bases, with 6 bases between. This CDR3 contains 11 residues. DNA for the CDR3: TGTGCCAGCAGTTTTGGGCACGAGCAGTACTTC. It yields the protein CASSFGHEQYF.

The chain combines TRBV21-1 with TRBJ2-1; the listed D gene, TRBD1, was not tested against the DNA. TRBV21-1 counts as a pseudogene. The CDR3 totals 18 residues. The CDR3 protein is CASSLEEKKGASYNEQFF. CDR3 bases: TGTGCCAGCAGCCTGGAAGAAAAGAAGGGGGCTTCCTACAATGAGCAGTTCTTC.

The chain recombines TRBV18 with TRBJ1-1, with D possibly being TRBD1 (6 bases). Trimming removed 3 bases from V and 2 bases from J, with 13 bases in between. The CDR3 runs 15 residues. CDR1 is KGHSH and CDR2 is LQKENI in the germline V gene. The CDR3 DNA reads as TGTGCCAGCTCACCCCCGACAGGCATAAACACTGAAGCTTTCTTT. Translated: CASSPPTGINTEAFF. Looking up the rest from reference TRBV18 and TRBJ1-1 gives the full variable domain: NAGVMQNPRHLVRRRGQEARLRCSPMKGHSHVYWYRQLPEEGLKFMVYLQKENIIDESGMPKERFSAEFPKEGPSILRIQQVVRGDSAAYFCASSPPTGINTEAFFGQGTRLTVV.

As DNA, the CDR3 is TGCGCCAGCAGCTTGGGACGATCTCGAGGAAGCTCGGCTGAAGCTTTCTTT. Translating gives CASSLGRSRGSSAEAFF. V and J are TRBV5-1 and TRBJ1-1; D gene ambiguous. V dropped 0 bases and J dropped 6 bases, with 21 bases sitting between them. The CDR3 is 17 residues long. Germline V CDR1 and CDR2: SGHRS, YFSETQ.

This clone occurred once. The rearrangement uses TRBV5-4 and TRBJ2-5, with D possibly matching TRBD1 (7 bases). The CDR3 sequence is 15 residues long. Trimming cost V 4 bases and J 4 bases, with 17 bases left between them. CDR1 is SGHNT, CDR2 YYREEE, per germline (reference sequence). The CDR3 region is CASSRGDRGLETQYF. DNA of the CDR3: TGTGCCAGCAGCCGCGGGGACAGAGGGTTAGAGACCCAGTACTTC.

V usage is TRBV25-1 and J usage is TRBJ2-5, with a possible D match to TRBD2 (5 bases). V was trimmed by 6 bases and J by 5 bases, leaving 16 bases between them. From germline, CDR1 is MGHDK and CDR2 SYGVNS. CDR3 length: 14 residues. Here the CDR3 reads CASSRPGRVETQYF. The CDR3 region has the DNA TGTGCCAGCAGCCGGCCGGGAAGGGTGGAGACCCAGTACTTC.

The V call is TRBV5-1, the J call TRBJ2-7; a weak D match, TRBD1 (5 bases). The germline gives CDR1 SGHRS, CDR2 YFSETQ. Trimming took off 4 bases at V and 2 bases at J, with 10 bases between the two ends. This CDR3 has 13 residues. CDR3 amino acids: CASSRTPTYEQYF. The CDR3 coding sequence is TGCGCCAGCAGCCGGACACCTACCTACGAGCAGTACTTC.

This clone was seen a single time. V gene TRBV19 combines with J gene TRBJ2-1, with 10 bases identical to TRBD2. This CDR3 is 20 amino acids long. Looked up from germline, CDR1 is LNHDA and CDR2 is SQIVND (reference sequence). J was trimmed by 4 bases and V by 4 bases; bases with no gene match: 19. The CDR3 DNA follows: TGTGCCAGTAGTAGGGTACTAGCGGGGTCCACCCTAGGGCATTACAATGAGCAGTTCTTC. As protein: CASSRVLAGSTLGHYNEQFF.

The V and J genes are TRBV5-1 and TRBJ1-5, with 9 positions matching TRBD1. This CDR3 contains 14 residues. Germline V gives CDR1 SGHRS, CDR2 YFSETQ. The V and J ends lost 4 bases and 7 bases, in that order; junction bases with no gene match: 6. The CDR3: CASSRGQGDQPQHF. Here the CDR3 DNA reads TGCGCCAGCAGCCGGGGACAGGGAGACCAGCCCCAGCATTTT.

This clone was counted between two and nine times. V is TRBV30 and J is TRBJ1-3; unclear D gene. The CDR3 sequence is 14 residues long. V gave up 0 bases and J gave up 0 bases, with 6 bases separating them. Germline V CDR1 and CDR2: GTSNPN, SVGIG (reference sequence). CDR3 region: CAWSVSSSGNTIYF. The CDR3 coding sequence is TGTGCCTGGAGTGTATCGAGCTCTGGAAACACCATATATTTT.

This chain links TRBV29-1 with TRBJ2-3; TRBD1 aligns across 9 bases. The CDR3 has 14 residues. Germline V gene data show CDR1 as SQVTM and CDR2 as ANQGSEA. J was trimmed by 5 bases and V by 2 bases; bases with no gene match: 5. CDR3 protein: CSVEMDRGIDTQYF. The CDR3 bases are TGCAGCGTTGAAATGGACAGGGGTATAGATACGCAGTATTTT.

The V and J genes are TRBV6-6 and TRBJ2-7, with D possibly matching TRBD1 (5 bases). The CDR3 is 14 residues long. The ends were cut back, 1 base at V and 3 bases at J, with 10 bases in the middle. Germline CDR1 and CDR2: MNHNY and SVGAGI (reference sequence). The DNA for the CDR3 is TGTGCCAGCAGTTACTTCCAGGGAAGCTACGAGCAGTACTTC. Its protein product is CASSYFQGSYEQYF.

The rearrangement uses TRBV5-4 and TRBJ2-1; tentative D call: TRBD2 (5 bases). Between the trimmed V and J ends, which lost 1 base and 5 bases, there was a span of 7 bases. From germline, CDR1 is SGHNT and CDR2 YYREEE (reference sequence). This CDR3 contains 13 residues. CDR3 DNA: TGTGCCAGCAGCTTGAGCGGTAACAATGAGCAGTTCTTC. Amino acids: CASSLSGNNEQFF.

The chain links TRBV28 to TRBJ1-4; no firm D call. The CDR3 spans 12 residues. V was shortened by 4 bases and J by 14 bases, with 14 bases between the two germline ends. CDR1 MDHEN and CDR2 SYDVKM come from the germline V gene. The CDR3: CASSSTLAGLFF. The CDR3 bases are TGTGCCAGCAGTTCAACCTTGGCGGGGCTGTTTTTT.